The 27 T cell receptor beta chains given below trace back to one sample, sequenced in a study of blood T cell repertoires in COVID-19. Clones were sequenced by immunoSEQ multiplex PCR, and TCRdb holds only the in-frame ones, with some missing. Here the sample spans over 35,000 clones, around 85% being singletons. The specimen sequenced was peripheral blood. The receptors were gathered from a man in his fifties or sixties with active or convalescent COVID-19.

V gene TRBV5-6 combines with J gene TRBJ2-1; 12 nucleotides align to TRBD1. V trimming: 4 bases; J trimming: 8 bases; junction bases outside the gene matches: 19. Looked up from germline, CDR1 is SGHDT and CDR2 is YYEEEE. This CDR3 spans 19 amino acids. CDR3 sequence reads: CASSHIIKFGTGGRDEQFF. CDR3 nucleotide sequence: TGTGCCAGCAGCCACATAATTAAGTTCGGGACAGGGGGCAGGGATGAGCAGTTCTTC.

The rearrangement joins TRBV19 to TRBJ1-2; D is unresolved. The CDR3 covers 14 residues. The ends were cut back, 7 bases at V and 0 bases at J, with 12 bases in the middle. Germline V CDR1 and CDR2: LNHDA, SQIVND (reference sequence). CDR3: CASTPRVANYGYTF. For the CDR3, the DNA is TGTGCCAGTACCCCTCGGGTAGCTAACTATGGCTACACCTTC.

The chain is built from TRBV6-5 and TRBJ1-2; a possible D gene is TRBD1 (5 bases). Germline-derived CDR1 and CDR2 are MNHEY and SVGAGI. The CDR3 covers 14 residues. V was shortened by 5 bases and J by 1 base, with 11 bases between the two germline ends. CDR3 sequence: CASSRGRGNYGYTF. In nucleotides, the CDR3 is TGTGCCAGCAGTCGGGGGAGGGGTAACTATGGCTACACCTTC.

This CDR3 is CASSPTGSYGYTF. The CDR3 DNA sequence: TGTGCCAGCTCGCCTACAGGTTCCTATGGCTACACCTTC. This chain connects TRBV18 to TRBJ1-2; D possibly corresponds to TRBD1 (5 bases). The CDR3 is 13 residues long. The ends were cut back, 6 bases at V and 4 bases at J, with 12 bases in the middle. The germline CDR1 and CDR2 sequences are KGHSH and LQKENI.

This clone showed up just once. The V and J genes are TRBV10-3 and TRBJ1-6; 8 positions agree with TRBD1. The CDR3 sequence is 19 residues long. Per germline, CDR1 ENHRY and CDR2 SYGVKD. After removal of 0 bases from V and 5 bases from J, the junction contained 12 bases not matched to a gene. The CDR3 here is CAISESGQGAPSNNSPLHF. In DNA form, the CDR3 reads TGTGCCATCAGTGAGTCGGGGCAGGGGGCCCCCAGCAATAATTCACCCCTCCACTTT.

The J gene is TRBJ1-1, the V gene TRBV13; perhaps TRBD1 as D (6 bases). The CDR3 is 14 residues long. Trimming took 5 bases from V and 6 from J, leaving 16 bases between them. The germline V gene encodes CDR1 PRHDT and CDR2 FYEKMQ (reference sequence). CDR3 in amino acids: CASSPATGIAEAFF. CDR3 nucleotide sequence: TGTGCCAGCAGCCCCGCTACAGGGATCGCTGAAGCTTTCTTT.

This chain links TRBV10-3 with TRBJ1-2, with TRBD1 identical over 9 bases. V lost 5 bases, J lost 2 bases, and 3 bases stayed unmatched. The CDR3 length is 14 residues. Germline V CDR1 and CDR2: ENHRY, SYGVKD. The DNA for the CDR3 is TGTGCCATCAGTCCCGACAGGGGGAACTATGGCTACACCTTC. It specifies CAISPDRGNYGYTF.

This chain links TRBV6-2 or TRBV6-3 with TRBJ1-1; 9 bases align to TRBD1. Germline loops: CDR1 MNHEY, CDR2 SVGEGT. The junction had 11 bases not matched to a gene; V was cut back by 0 bases and J by 3 bases. The CDR3 covers 18 residues. The CDR3 nucleotides are TGTGCCAGCAGTTACTCGAGGGGACAGGGAAAAAAGTACACTGAAGCTTTCTTT. Translation gives CASSYSRGQGKKYTEAFF.

The CDR3 coding sequence is TGCAGCACCCCGACGGGGGGATCCGGCAATGAGCAGTTCTTC. Amino acid sequence: CSTPTGGSGNEQFF. The J gene is TRBJ2-1, the V gene TRBV29-1; 7 bases are a match to TRBD2. Germline V gives CDR1 SQVTM, CDR2 ANQGSEA. The CDR3 covers 14 residues. Germline trimming cut 8 bases from V and 6 bases from J; bases unmatched to any gene: 13.

This chain joins TRBV7-2 and TRBJ1-2; D gene ambiguous. V lost 2 bases to trimming and J lost 5 bases, with 12 bases between them. CDR1 is SGHTA, CDR2 FQGNSA, per germline. This CDR3 spans 14 amino acids. The CDR3 coding sequence is TGTGCCAGCAGCTTACCAGGTATCGAGTATGGCTACACCTTC. It encodes CASSLPGIEYGYTF. Combining the CDR3 with reference TRBV7-2 and TRBJ1-2 gives the whole variable domain GAGVSQSPSNKVTEKGKDVELRCDPISGHTALYWYRQSLGQGLEFLIYFQGNSAPDKSGLPSDRFSAERTGGSVSTLTIQRTQQEDSAVYLCASSLPGIEYGYTFGSGTRLTVV.

This clone is a singleton in its sample. This chain links TRBV7-9 with TRBJ2-4; TRBD1 might be the D (6 bases). The V gene's germline CDR1 is SEHNR and CDR2 FQNEAQ (reference sequence). V was pared by 0 bases and J by 5 bases, with 8 bases between. This CDR3 spans 14 amino acids. The CDR3, as DNA: TGTGCCAGCAGCTTAGCGCAGGGGCAAAACATTCAGTACTTC. Translating it yields CASSLAQGQNIQYF.

The chain uses TRBV19 and TRBJ1-5, with a weak D call TRBD1 (6 bases). Germline CDR1 LNHDA, CDR2 SQIVND (reference sequence). V was shortened by 7 bases and J by 4 bases, with 17 bases between the two germline ends. The CDR3 extends over 15 amino acids. This CDR3 reads CASTRGGGTNQPQHF. CDR3 sequence (DNA): TGTGCCAGTACGCGGGGGGGCGGAACGAATCAGCCCCAGCATTTT.

The gene calls are TRBV5-1 and TRBJ2-1, with D hard to call. Germline lookup yields CDR1 SGHRS and CDR2 YFSETQ. CDR3 size: 14 residues. Trimming removed 6 bases at V and 8 bases at J, with 18 bases between. DNA of the CDR3: TGCGCCAGCAAGATAGAGCCTAGTGTCCATGAGCAGTTCTTC. Translation gives CASKIEPSVHEQFF.

The chain joins TRBV7-2 to TRBJ1-2; D unclear. The CDR3 extends over 16 amino acids. The germline V gene encodes CDR1 SGHTA and CDR2 FQGNSA. V shed 4 bases and J shed 0 bases, with 15 bases lying between them. For the CDR3, the DNA is TGTGCCAGCAGCTCAGGACGTGGAGGATCTAACTATGGCTACACCTTC. Residues: CASSSGRGGSNYGYTF.

The table lists this clone with a count of one. This chain joins TRBV21-1 and TRBJ2-2; no check of the table's D call, TRBD1, against the DNA was made. TRBV21-1 is labeled a pseudogene. This CDR3 spans 16 amino acids. The CDR3 here is CASSKVRTANTGELFF. DNA for the CDR3: TGTGCCAGCAGCAAAGTTCGGACAGCGAACACCGGGGAGCTGTTTTTT.

The chain has TRBV6-5 and TRBJ1-3; D perhaps matches TRBD1 (5 bases). Germline CDR1 is MNHEY and CDR2 is SVGAGI. There are 14 residues in the CDR3. Trimming removed 8 bases at V and 0 bases at J, with 11 bases between. The CDR3 loop is CASRGEYSGNTIYF. CDR3 nucleotide sequence: TGTGCCAGCCGGGGGGAATACTCTGGAAACACCATATATTTT.

The genes are TRBV19 and TRBJ1-1; D is undetermined. Germline V gene sequence: CDR1 LNHDA, CDR2 SQIVND (reference sequence). V lost 3 bases and J lost 0, with 17 bases in between. The CDR3 consists of 17 residues. The CDR3 DNA reads TGTGCCAGTAGTATTATAATGGGAGCGGAGATGAACACTGAAGCTTTCTTT. Residues: CASSIIMGAEMNTEAFF.

This chain connects TRBV5-6 to TRBJ2-1, with 9 bases aligning to TRBD2. The CDR3 consists of 16 residues. Germline trimming cut 0 bases from V and 3 bases from J; bases unmatched to any gene: 4. CDR1 is SGHDT and CDR2 is YYEEEE in the germline V gene. Here the CDR3 DNA reads TGTGCCAGCAGCTTGGTGGGACTAGCAGACTACAATGAGCAGTTCTTC. This gives the protein CASSLVGLADYNEQFF.

This clone was observed once. The chain carries TRBV15 and TRBJ1-5; 7 bases are shared with TRBD1. V dropped 3 bases and J dropped 0; count of bases not matched to a gene: 8. The CDR3 totals 17 residues. CDR1 is LNHNV, CDR2 YYDKDF, per germline (reference sequence). For the CDR3, the DNA is TGTGCCACCAGCAGGACCGGACAGGCTACTAGCAATCAGCCCCAGCATTTT. It specifies CATSRTGQATSNQPQHF.

V gene TRBV7-2 combines with J gene TRBJ1-1; 9 positions agree with TRBD1. This CDR3 comprises 17 residues. Germline V gene lookup returns CDR1 SGHTA and CDR2 FQGNSA. Germline trimming cut 5 bases from V and 5 bases from J; bases unmatched to any gene: 15. The CDR3 region is CASSGKTGGVLWTEAFF. CDR3 in DNA: TGTGCCAGCAGCGGGAAGACAGGGGGTGTCTTGTGGACTGAAGCTTTCTTT.

CDR3 sequence: CASSPGQGFSIQYF. For the CDR3, the DNA is TGTGCCAGCAGCCCCGGACAGGGGTTTAGCATTCAGTACTTC. The chain is built from TRBV11-3 and TRBJ2-4; 9 bases map to TRBD1. This CDR3 contains 14 residues. Germline V gene sequence: CDR1 SGHNT, CDR2 YENEEA. With 5 bases clipped from V and 9 bases from J, the junction kept 8 bases outside the gene matches. The full variable domain, in which reference TRBV11-3 and TRBJ2-4 provide the parts outside the CDR3, is EAGVVQSPRYKIIEKKQPVAFWCNPISGHNTLYWYLQNLGQGPELLIRYENEEAVDDSQLPKDRFSAERLKGVDSTLKIQPAELGDSAVYLCASSPGQGFSIQYFGAGTRLSVL.

This clone occurred many times. The rearrangement uses TRBV2 and TRBJ1-3, with 7 bases lining up with TRBD1. CDR3 length: 16 residues. Germline assignment: CDR1 SNHLY and CDR2 FYNNEI. The V and J ends lost 2 bases and 2 bases, in that order; junction bases with no gene match: 6. The chain's CDR3 is CASSEPLTGAGNTIYF. The CDR3 coding sequence is TGTGCCAGCAGTGAACCCTTAACAGGGGCTGGAAACACCATATATTTT.

The rearrangement links TRBV5-1 to TRBJ2-3, with a tentative D call TRBD2 (5 bases). The length of the CDR3 is 16 residues. Germline assignment: CDR1 SGHRS and CDR2 YFSETQ. Trimming took off 6 bases at V and 0 bases at J, with 17 bases between the two ends. This chain's CDR3 is CASTRATGASTDTQYF. The CDR3 DNA sequence: TGCGCCAGCACGAGGGCCACTGGCGCTAGCACAGATACGCAGTATTTT.

J is TRBJ2-1 and V is TRBV11-3, with 12 bases lining up with TRBD2. CDR3 length: 17 amino acids. CDR1 and CDR2 from the germline V gene are SGHNT and YENEEA. Trimming cost V 4 bases and J 6 bases; bases outside gene matches: 10. CDR3 protein: CASSSGLAGLRGNEQFF. The CDR3 bases are TGTGCCAGCAGCTCGGGACTAGCGGGTTTACGGGGCAATGAGCAGTTCTTC. Drawing the rest from reference TRBV11-3 and TRBJ2-1, the complete variable domain is EAGVVQSPRYKIIEKKQPVAFWCNPISGHNTLYWYLQNLGQGPELLIRYENEEAVDDSQLPKDRFSAERLKGVDSTLKIQPAELGDSAVYLCASSSGLAGLRGNEQFFGPGTRLTVL.

The chain uses TRBV24-1 and TRBJ1-5, with D maybe TRBD1 (6 bases). The CDR3 loop spans 15 amino acids. Trimming took off 3 bases at V and 9 bases at J, with 17 bases between the two ends. Germline CDR1 KGHDR, CDR2 SFDVKD. CDR3 loop: CATSDGSGGPGPQHF. The CDR3 nucleotides are TGTGCCACCAGTGATGGCTCGGGGGGGCCCGGGCCCCAGCATTTT.

The chain is built from TRBV28 and TRBJ1-4, with D perhaps matching TRBD1 (5 bases). Germline V gene data show CDR1 as MDHEN and CDR2 as SYDVKM. CDR3 length: 14 residues. Trimming pared 3 bases from V and 8 bases from J, leaving 13 bases between. Here the CDR3 DNA reads TGTGCCAGCAGTTTCATCGGGGGACGGGAAAAACTGTTTTTT. Encoded protein: CASSFIGGREKLFF.

In nucleotides, the CDR3 is TGTGCCAGCCGAGGGCCGGGACAACATAACTATGGCTACACCTTC. This codes for CASRGPGQHNYGYTF. The rearrangement links TRBV25-1 to TRBJ1-2; the D gene is possibly TRBD1 (6 bases). The germline gives CDR1 MGHDK, CDR2 SYGVNS. The CDR3 runs to 15 residues. V was pared by 8 bases and J by 1 base, with 17 bases between.